This passage covers 4 T cell receptor beta chains from one sample sequenced in a study of OX40 agonist ivuxolimab in advanced cancers. The data were produced by immunoSEQ multiplex PCR, yet TCRdb's version contains in-frame clones alone and is incomplete. The sample contains fewer than 90,000 clones, approximately 83% of which appear only once. This material consisted of CD4+ or CD8+ T cells sorted from blood, taken in a trial of the OX40 agonist ivuxolimab. These receptors all come from an adult with an advanced solid tumor such as melanoma, head and neck, liver or kidney cancer.

This chain uses TRBV7-9 with TRBJ2-7; D may be TRBD1 or TRBD2 (5 bases each). The CDR3 length is 17 residues. Deletions cut 5 bases from V and 1 base from J, with 21 bases between. Germline CDR1 and CDR2: SEHNR and FQNEAQ (reference sequence). This chain's CDR3 is CASSPGTKEAVSYEQYF. The CDR3, as DNA: TGTGCCAGCAGCCCTGGGACCAAGGAAGCGGTATCCTACGAGCAGTACTTC.

The chain combines TRBV27 with TRBJ1-2; possible D gene TRBD1, 6 bases. V gave up 3 bases and J gave up 4 bases, with 18 bases separating them. This CDR3 region has 16 residues. Germline V gene lookup returns CDR1 MNHEY and CDR2 SMNVEV (reference sequence). The CDR3 bases are TGTGCCAGCAGTTTGGGGGGCAGGACCTATAGCTATGGCTACACCTTC. As protein: CASSLGGRTYSYGYTF.

V and J are TRBV10-3 and TRBJ2-3; 13 bases align to TRBD2. The CDR3 is 16 residues long. Germline loops: CDR1 ENHRY, CDR2 SYGVKD. Germline trimming cut 6 bases from V and 2 bases from J; bases unmatched to any gene: 5. CDR3 nucleotide sequence: TGTGCCATCAGAGAGACTAGCGGGGGGCCCACAGATACGCAGTATTTT. Protein product: CAIRETSGGPTDTQYF.

The chain couples TRBV19 to TRBJ1-1, with D tentatively TRBD1 (5 bases). Trimming left V 9 bases short and J 7 bases short, with 21 bases between. The CDR3 runs to 14 residues. Looked up from germline, CDR1 is LNHDA and CDR2 is SQIVND (reference sequence). The CDR3 reads CASTEWGTPLEAFF. In DNA form, the CDR3 reads TGTGCCAGCACTGAATGGGGGACCCCACTTGAAGCTTTCTTT.